One sample yielded the 10 T cell receptor beta chains listed below, sequenced in a study of T cell responses to AZD1222 COVID-19 vaccine. Method: immunoSEQ multiplex PCR; TCRdb's copy keeps in-frame clones and lacks some. This sample has fewer than 110,000 clones; 90% to 95% occur once, and the top ten carry roughly a fifth. The sequencing used peripheral blood, collected on day 0 of AZD1222 vaccination. The receptor source for this set is an adult in good health.

The chain recombines TRBV10-3 with TRBJ2-5; D is uncertain. Germline loops: CDR1 ENHRY, CDR2 SYGVKD. The CDR3 has 13 residues. V lost 7 bases to trimming and J lost 2 bases, with 11 bases between them. The DNA for the CDR3 is TGTGCCATCACCACCAACCCACAAGAGACCCAGTACTTC. This codes for CAITTNPQETQYF.

The V and J genes are TRBV19 and TRBJ1-2; 9 bases align to TRBD1. The trim removed 6 bases at V and 0 bases at J, leaving 8 bases unmatched. The germline V gene has CDR1 LNHDA and CDR2 SQIVND (reference sequence). The CDR3 extends over 16 amino acids. The CDR3 spells CASSSGQGSPNYGYTF. CDR3 DNA: TGTGCCAGTAGCTCGGGACAGGGCTCTCCTAACTATGGCTACACCTTC.

Comments on this clone: Relative to the germline gene, one junction end is altered; a read error may explain this. The J gene is TRBJ2-7, the V gene TRBV3-1 (or the pseudogene TRBV3-2); no clear D. The CDR3 is made up of 14 amino acids. Germline CDR1 reads LGHDT; CDR2 reads YNNKEL (reference sequence). CDR3 amino acids: CASSQDGARDPTDF. The CDR3 DNA is TGTGCCAGCAGCCAAGATGGAGCGCGTGATCCGACGGACTTC.

The chain is built from TRBV6-4 and TRBJ1-2; D is unresolved. CDR3 length: 14 amino acids. V shed 7 bases and J shed 6 bases, with 18 bases lying between them. Germline values: CDR1 MRHNA, CDR2 SNTAGT. Here the CDR3 reads CASIFQVVSDGYTF. The CDR3 DNA follows: TGTGCCAGCATCTTCCAGGTGGTTTCGGATGGCTACACCTTC.

The CDR3 bases are TGTGCCAGCACCCAGGATGGGAGGGAGGCTGAAGCTTTCTTT. Encoded protein: CASTQDGREAEAFF. V gene TRBV9 combines with J gene TRBJ1-1; D is ambiguous. Between the trimmed V and J ends, which lost 6 bases and 6 bases, there was a span of 18 bases. The CDR3 is 14 residues long. From germline, CDR1 is SGDLS and CDR2 YYNGEE.

This sequence joins TRBV18 and TRBJ2-7; 8 positions match TRBD1. The CDR3 contains 13 residues. Germline assignment: CDR1 KGHSH and CDR2 LQKENI. V lost 4 bases to trimming and J lost 3 bases; unmatched junction nucleotides: 2. CDR3 region: CASSRGQDYEQYF. The CDR3 DNA reads as TGTGCCAGCTCACGGGGACAGGACTACGAGCAGTACTTC.

The chain links TRBV28 to TRBJ2-7, with 12 positions matching TRBD2. Per the germline V gene, CDR1 is MDHEN and CDR2 is SYDVKM. V lost 4 bases and J lost 4; bases outside the gene matches: 5. The CDR3 has 15 amino acids. CDR3 in DNA: TGTGCCAGCAGTTCCCTAGCGGGGGGGCAGTACGAGCAGTACTTC. The encoded protein is CASSSLAGGQYEQYF.

As to this clone: The same CDR3 also results from other DNA sequences found in this sample. The chain is built from TRBV5-1 and TRBJ1-1; D is unclear. V lost 0 bases and J lost 0, with 3 bases in between. This CDR3 has 13 residues. Germline V CDR1 and CDR2: SGHRS, YFSETQ. The CDR3 region has the DNA TGCGCCAGCAGCTTGGGCCTGAACACTGAAGCTTTCTTT. It codes for CASSLGLNTEAFF.

This clone was seen only once. The V call is TRBV6-5, the J call TRBJ1-6; no reliable D call. Germline CDR1 and CDR2: MNHEY and SVGAGI. The CDR3 is 15 amino acids. Trimming shortened V by 8 bases and J by 7 bases, and 18 bases separated the two germline ends. The CDR3, as DNA: TGTGCCAGCGAGGTTTCCCTAGTCCCGAATTCACCCCTCCACTTT. The encoded protein is CASEVSLVPNSPLHF.

CDR3 loop: CASSQPTGLSGYTF. CDR3 DNA sequence: TGTGCCAGCAGCCAACCGACCGGTCTCTCTGGCTACACCTTC. The chain employs TRBV5-6 and TRBJ1-2, with D unresolved. This CDR3 has 14 amino acids. V lost 4 bases and J lost 7, with 17 bases in between. Germline V gives CDR1 SGHDT, CDR2 YYEEEE. Variable domain in full (rest from reference TRBV5-6 and TRBJ1-2): DAGVTQSPTHLIKTRGQQVTLRCSPKSGHDTVSWYQQALGQGPQFIFQYYEEEERQRGNFPDRFSGHQFPNYSSELNVNALLLGDSALYLCASSQPTGLSGYTFGSGTRLTVV.